This TCR beta chain originates from a study of OX40 agonist ivuxolimab in advanced cancers. For the wider study: Ivuxolimab was a fully human IgG2 agonistic monoclonal antibody targeting the costimulatory receptor OX40 (CD134). Intravenous ivuxolimab was administered to patients every 2 weeks at six dose levels: 0.01, 0.1, 0.3, 1.5, 3 and 10 mg/kg. Of the roughly 52 dose-escalation patients, hepatocellular carcinoma was present in about 20, melanoma in some 15, renal cell carcinoma in 9 and head and neck cancer in 9. The dose-escalation cohort was approximately 83% male with a mean age of approximately 60 years, ranging from roughly 20 to 80. Prior anti-PD-1, anti-PD-L1 or anti-CTLA-4 therapy was permitted, and 40% of dose-escalation patients had received checkpoint inhibitors. Partial responses occurred in three dose-escalation patients: two with cutaneous melanoma and one with hepatocellular carcinoma. Peripheral TCRbeta sequencing was intended to test whether TCR sequence diversity was altered and clonal T-cell expansion was caused by ivuxolimab. The paper describes the monotherapy dose-escalation part (N of about 50 patients) of the phase I trial of ivuxolimab.

For this clone: What antigen it recognizes has not been identified. Nothing much larger sits one base from this clone, and base qualities are not available.

Genomic DNA was isolated from the sorted cells so that the TCRbeta CDR3 region could be sequenced. The immunoSEQ Assay was used for sequencing of TCRbeta CDR3 regions. The clones in this table, taken by TCRdb from immuneACCESS, are in-frame only. Not every clone is retained; where verified, under half of the shortfall comes from an unresolved V gene, and the cause of the rest is unknown. This sample has 75,000 to 90,000 clones in its table, and around 90% of those were observed once. In total, the top ten clones hold 0.6% to 0.7% of the sample. Patients with a history of autoimmune disease or receiving systemic immunosuppression were excluded from the trial. In every dose cohort, peripheral blood was drawn for TCR sequencing at baseline, cycle 4 day 1, and cycle 7 day 1. The samples were drawn from a first-in-human, open-label, multicenter phase I dose-escalation trial of ivuxolimab. The trial enrolled adults with locally advanced or metastatic head and neck squamous cell, hepatocellular, melanoma or renal cell carcinoma. Before TCR sequencing, CD4+ and CD8+ T cells were separately sorted from peripheral blood.

Including cysteine and phenylalanine, the CDR3 has 14 amino acids. The CDR3 DNA has 42 bases and is translated from base 1. V is reduced by 0 bases and J by 4 bases, leaving a spacing of 10 bases between them. For CDR1 and CDR2, the germline V gene lists SGHRS and YFSETQ. General study outcomes and caveats: The antigen specificity of the clonally expanded peripheral T cells was not determined. At doses of 0.1 to 3.0 mg/kg, clonal expansion of both CD4+ and CD8+ T cells in blood was seen between baseline and week 6. Low levels of normalized T-cell clonal expansion were also seen in some patients who did not respond. On average, CD8+ T cells showed more expanded clones than CD4+ T cells after ivuxolimab. In the 0.1-3.0 mg/kg groups, partial responders had among the lowest normalized peripheral clonal expansion, particularly in CD8+ T cells.

This receptor was taken from an adult with an advanced solid tumor such as melanoma, head and neck, liver or kidney cancer. The chain was built from TRBV5-1 and TRBJ1-2, with no confident D gene call. Sequenced material: CD4+ or CD8+ T cells sorted from blood, taken in a trial of the OX40 agonist ivuxolimab. CDR3 reads: CASSLEGLIYGYTF. The sequenced DNA is TGCGCCAGCAGCTTGGAAGGGTTAATCTATGGCTACACCTTC.